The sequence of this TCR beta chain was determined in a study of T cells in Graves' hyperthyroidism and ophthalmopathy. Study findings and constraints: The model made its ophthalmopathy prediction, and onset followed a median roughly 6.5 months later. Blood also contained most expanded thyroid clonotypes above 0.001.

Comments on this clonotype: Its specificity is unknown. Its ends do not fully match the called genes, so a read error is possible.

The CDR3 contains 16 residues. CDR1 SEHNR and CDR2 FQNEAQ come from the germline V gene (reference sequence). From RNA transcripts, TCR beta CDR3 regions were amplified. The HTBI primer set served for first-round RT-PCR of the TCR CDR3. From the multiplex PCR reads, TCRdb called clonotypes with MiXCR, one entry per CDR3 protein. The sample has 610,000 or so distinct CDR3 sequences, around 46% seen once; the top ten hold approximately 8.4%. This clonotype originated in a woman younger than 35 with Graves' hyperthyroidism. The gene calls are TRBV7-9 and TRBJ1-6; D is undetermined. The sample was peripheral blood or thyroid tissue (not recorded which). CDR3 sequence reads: CASTLGRWAANSPLHF. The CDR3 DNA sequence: TGTGCCAGCACCTTAGGGAGGTGGGCGGCCAATTCACCCCTCCACTTT. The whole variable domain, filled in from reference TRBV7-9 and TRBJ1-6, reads DTGVSQNPRHKITKRGQNVTFRCDPISEHNRLYWYRQTLGQGPEFLTYFQNEAQLEKSRLLSDRFSAERPKGSFSTLEIQRTEQGDSAMYLCASTLGRWAANSPLHFGNGTRLTVT.